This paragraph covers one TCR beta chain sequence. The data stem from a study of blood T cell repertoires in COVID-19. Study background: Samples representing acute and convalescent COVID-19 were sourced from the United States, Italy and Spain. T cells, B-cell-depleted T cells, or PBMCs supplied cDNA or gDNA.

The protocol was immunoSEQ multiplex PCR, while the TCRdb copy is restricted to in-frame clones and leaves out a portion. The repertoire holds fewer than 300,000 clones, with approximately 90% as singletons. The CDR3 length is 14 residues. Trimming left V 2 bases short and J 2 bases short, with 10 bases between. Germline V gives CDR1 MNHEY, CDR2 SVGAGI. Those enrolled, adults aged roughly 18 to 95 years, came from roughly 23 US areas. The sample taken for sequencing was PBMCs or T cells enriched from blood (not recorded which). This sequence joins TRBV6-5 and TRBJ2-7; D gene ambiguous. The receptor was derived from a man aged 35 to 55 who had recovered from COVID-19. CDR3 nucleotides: TGTGCCAGCAGTTACGTGTCAGAAGCCTACGAGCAGTACTTC. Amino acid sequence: CASSYVSEAYEQYF.